The T cell receptor (beta chain) described here comes from a study of blood T cell repertoires in COVID-19. The overall study: Sites across the United States, Italy and Spain contributed samples from acute and convalescent COVID-19.

Participant ages covered about 18 to 89 years across approximately 25 US areas. The study recruited exposed participants who had met a COVID-19 case within 2 weeks before entry. The CDR3 covers 15 residues. Germline assignment: CDR1 LNHDA and CDR2 SQIVND (reference sequence). Between the trimmed V and J ends, which lost 3 bases and 2 bases, there was a span of 11 bases. Methods used by the authors: Amplification of reference gene primers was used by the study to estimate nucleated cell counts. Profiled with immunoSEQ multiplex PCR; TCRdb holds only in-frame clones, not every one. V and J calls and clone size are those listed in that table; D and trimming were worked out from the DNA. Altogether approximately 300,000 clones are present, 85% being singletons, with the ten largest covering about 2%.

V is TRBV19 and J is TRBJ1-5; D gene ambiguous. Sequencing was carried out using PBMCs or T cells enriched from blood (not recorded which). The source of this sequence is a woman in her 30s who had been exposed to COVID-19. CDR3 sequence reads: CASSISGQGNQPQHF. The CDR3 DNA is TGTGCCAGTAGTATTTCGGGTCAAGGCAATCAGCCCCAGCATTTT. The entire variable domain, with the rest obtained from reference TRBV19 and TRBJ1-5, is as follows: DGGITQSPKYLFRKEGQNVTLSCEQNLNHDAMYWYRQDPGQGLRLIYYSQIVNDFQKGDIAEGYSVSREKKESFPLTVTSAQKNPTAFYLCASSISGQGNQPQHFGDGTRLSIL.